This T cell receptor (beta chain) was sequenced for a study of T cell repertoires in cytomegalovirus infection. Study as a whole: CMV infection together with matching HLA type was indicated by public TCR beta signatures.

General study points: Of the TCR beta families, the public ones yielded a cumulative frequency that identified carriers of CMV plus the relevant HLA.

The germline CDR1 and CDR2 sequences are SEHNR and FQNEAQ (reference sequence). The CDR3 has 17 amino acids. V lost 5 bases to trimming and J lost 2 bases, with 21 bases between them. Comment on this clonotype: Its matching antigen is unknown.

In TCRdb, the reads were re-called with MiXCR into one record per CDR3 protein. The repertoire includes roughly 180,000 distinct CDR3 sequences, roughly a fifth of them detected once, and 20% to 30% sits in the top ten. The origin of this receptor is a human donor in good health (CMV status not recorded). Some clones in this sample may be carry-over from other donors' samples. The chain joins TRBV7-9 to TRBJ1-2; no firm D call. This specimen consisted of CD8+ T cells from cultured PBMCs, obtained from culture after CMV antigen stimulation. CDR3 sequence reads: CASSPAGDTLSNYGYTF. CDR3 coding DNA: TGTGCCAGCAGCCCAGCGGGTGACACCCTCTCAAACTATGGCTACACCTTC.